The 25 T cell receptor beta chains in this list originate from one sample, sequenced in a study of CD8 T cells in ankylosing spondylitis. General study findings and limits: There was a TCR beta motif, made of 7 to 9 highly homologous variants, that appeared characteristic of ankylosing spondylitis blood.

Their target antigens are unknown. From the 5' RACE reads, TCRdb called clonotypes with MiXCR, one entry per CDR3 protein. The table lists some 840,000 distinct CDR3 sequences, 12% of them singletons. The specimen was blood, either unsorted or a sorted T cell fraction (not recorded which). Every receptor here comes from a male donor with ankylosing spondylitis.

The CDR3 loop reads CASSEGDRPKQPQHF. In nucleotides, the CDR3 is TGTGCCAGCAGTGAAGGGGACAGGCCTAAGCAGCCCCAGCATTTT. The V call is TRBV2, the J call TRBJ1-5, with 8 nucleotides matching TRBD1. V lost 1 base, J lost 7 bases, and 6 bases stayed unmatched. This CDR3 has 15 amino acids. Germline CDR1 and CDR2: SNHLY and FYNNEI.

This clonotype was seen repeatedly, ten times or more. The rearrangement joins TRBV12-3 or TRBV12-4 to TRBJ1-3; a possible D gene is TRBD1 (5 bases). V was shortened by 8 bases and J by 4 bases, with 12 bases between the two germline ends. This CDR3 has 13 amino acids. CDR3 loop: CASLRGAGNTIYF. CDR3 coding DNA: TGTGCCAGCCTCCGAGGGGCAGGAAACACCATATATTTT.

This clonotype was detected only a few times. This chain connects TRBV15 to TRBJ2-3; D not resolved. This CDR3 contains 17 residues. The V and J ends lost 0 bases and 0 bases respectively, with 13 bases between them. Germline V gene sequence: CDR1 LNHNV, CDR2 YYDKDF (reference sequence). The CDR3 reads CATSRDRLHLSTDTQYF. CDR3 bases: TGTGCCACCAGCAGAGATCGTCTCCACTTAAGCACAGATACGCAGTATTTT.

This clonotype was seen a handful of times. The V gene is TRBV20-1, the J gene TRBJ2-7; 8 bases fit TRBD2. From germline, CDR1 is DFQATT and CDR2 SNEGSKA (reference sequence). With V trimmed by 5 bases and J by 6 bases, 9 bases remained unmatched. The CDR3 spans 13 residues. In DNA form, the CDR3 reads TGCAGTGCTGACCTACAGGCGGGGGGCGAGCAGTACTTC. Its protein product is CSADLQAGGEQYF.

Comment on this clonotype: At one boundary the junction diverges from the germline segment, which might be a read error. This rearrangement joins TRBV7-9 to TRBJ2-3; 8 bases fit TRBD1. Germline lookup yields CDR1 SEHNR and CDR2 FQNEAQ (reference sequence). This CDR3 contains 13 residues. CDR3 loop: CAGGPLRTDTQYF. As DNA, the CDR3 is TGCGCAGGGGGCCCCCTCCGCACAGATACGCAGTATTTT. Variable domain in full (rest from reference TRBV7-9 and TRBJ2-3): DTGVSQNPRHKITKRGQNVTFRCDPISEHNRLYWYRQTLGQGPEFLTYFQNEAQLEKSRLLSDRFSAERPKGSFSTLEIQRTEQGDSAMYLCAGGPLRTDTQYFGPGTRLTVL.

This clonotype came up many times. V usage is TRBV20-1 and J usage is TRBJ2-3; D not resolved. CDR1 and CDR2 (germline): DFQATT, SNEGSKA (reference sequence). V was shortened by 8 bases and J by 6 bases, with 15 bases between the two germline ends. The CDR3 runs to 12 residues. The DNA of the CDR3 is TGCAGTTTGGCCAATTTTGGCGATACGCAGTATTTT. This sequence encodes CSLANFGDTQYF.

This clonotype has ten or more counts. This chain connects TRBV7-9 to TRBJ2-7, with TRBD2 identical over 9 bases. This CDR3 contains 15 residues. Losses at the gene ends were 0 bases for V and 5 bases for J; bases not matched to a gene: 5. Germline CDR1 reads SEHNR; CDR2 reads FQNEAQ (reference sequence). CDR3 in DNA: TGTGCCAGCAGCTTAGCTCCTAGCGGGACAGACGAGCAGTACTTC. This sequence encodes CASSLAPSGTDEQYF.

This clonotype was seen only a few times. The CDR3 reads CASSLDSSPYEQYF. The CDR3 DNA reads TGTGCCAGCAGCTTAGATTCCAGCCCCTACGAGCAGTACTTC. V is TRBV7-2 and J is TRBJ2-7; unclear D gene. Deletions cut 1 base from V and 2 bases from J, with 9 bases between. The CDR3 covers 14 residues. Germline V gene sequence: CDR1 SGHTA, CDR2 FQGNSA.

The table lists this clonotype with many counts. The CDR3 reads CASRYPGRYEQYF. For the CDR3, the DNA is TGTGCCAGCAGGTATCCTGGGAGGTACGAGCAGTACTTC. The gene calls are TRBV6-5 and TRBJ2-7, with a tentative D call TRBD2 (6 bases). CDR3 length equals 13 residues. Trimming shortened V by 6 bases and J by 4 bases, and 13 bases separated the two germline ends. Per the germline V gene, CDR1 is MNHEY and CDR2 is SVGAGI.

V gene TRBV27 combines with J gene TRBJ2-5; D is perhaps TRBD2 (6 bases). CDR3 size: 14 residues. V gave up 6 bases and J gave up 7 bases, with 18 bases separating them. Germline lookup yields CDR1 MNHEY and CDR2 SMNVEV (reference sequence). The CDR3 nucleotides read TGTGCCAGCAGACGAGAGTATACGGAGGGGACCCAGTACTTC. Translating gives CASRREYTEGTQYF.

This clonotype appeared many times. V is TRBV20-1 and J is TRBJ2-5; 14 bases align to TRBD2. The CDR3 consists of 15 residues. Germline trimming cut 4 bases from V and 5 bases from J; bases unmatched to any gene: 6. Germline loops: CDR1 DFQATT, CDR2 SNEGSKA (reference sequence). CDR3: CSAKAGTSGSETQYF. CDR3 DNA sequence: TGCAGTGCTAAAGCCGGGACTAGCGGGAGTGAGACCCAGTACTTC.

The chain recombines TRBV2 with TRBJ2-1; 8 bases match TRBD2. This CDR3 comprises 11 residues. Germline values: CDR1 SNHLY, CDR2 FYNNEI. Trimming removed 7 bases from V and 15 bases from J; junction bases left unmatched: 8. For the CDR3, the DNA is TGTGCCAGCACGGGAGGGCTCAGGGGGTTCTTC. This codes for CASTGGLRGFF.

This sequence joins TRBV5-1 and TRBJ2-6, with D uncertain. V gave up 2 bases and J gave up 2 bases, with 5 bases separating them. In germline, CDR1 is SGHRS, CDR2 YFSETQ. CDR3 length: 14 amino acids. CDR3 amino acids: CASSFKAGANVLTF. Written as DNA, the CDR3 is TGCGCCAGCAGCTTTAAGGCTGGGGCCAACGTCCTGACTTTC.

This clonotype appeared many times. The chain combines TRBV10-3 with TRBJ2-7; D is undetermined. This CDR3 comprises 12 residues. CDR1 and CDR2 from the germline V gene are ENHRY and SYGVKD. V was pared by 4 bases and J by 2 bases, with 6 bases between. CDR3 DNA sequence: TGTGCCATCAGTGCTCAAGCCTACGAGCAGTACTTC. It yields the protein CAISAQAYEQYF.

The chain couples TRBV5-1 to TRBJ2-1; TRBD2 agrees at 9 bases. Germline V lookup: CDR1 SGHRS, CDR2 YFSETQ. Losses at the gene ends were 1 base for V and 6 bases for J; bases not matched to a gene: 8. The CDR3 spans 16 residues. This chain's CDR3 is CASSLIGGRAFNEQFF. CDR3 nucleotides: TGCGCCAGCAGCTTGATAGGCGGGAGGGCCTTCAATGAGCAGTTCTTC.

This clonotype appeared a few times. The chain is built from TRBV5-1 and TRBJ1-4; 8 bases align to TRBD1. The CDR3 totals 14 residues. Unmatched junction bases numbered 7, after V lost 4 bases and J lost 8 bases. Germline-derived CDR1 and CDR2 are SGHRS and YFSETQ. CDR3 sequence (DNA): TGCGCCAGCAGCGGAGGACAGGGAAGCGAAAAACTGTTTTTT. Protein sequence: CASSGGQGSEKLFF. Looking up the rest from reference TRBV5-1 and TRBJ1-4 gives the full variable domain: KAGVTQTPRYLIKTRGQQVTLSCSPISGHRSVSWYQQTPGQGLQFLFEYFSETQRNKGNFPGRFSGRQFSNSRSEMNVSTLELGDSALYLCASSGGQGSEKLFFGSGTQLSVL.

This clonotype was counted between two and nine times. The chain's CDR3 is CASSLRPTEAFF. For the CDR3, the DNA is TGTGCCAGCAGCTTACGGCCGACCGAAGCTTTCTTT. This chain connects TRBV7-9 to TRBJ1-1; D is ambiguous. The CDR3 has 12 residues. Germline V CDR1 and CDR2: SEHNR, FQNEAQ (reference sequence). Trimming shortened V by 2 bases and J by 8 bases, and 9 bases separated the two germline ends.

This clonotype was recorded at least ten times. J is TRBJ2-7 and V is TRBV12-3 or TRBV12-4; weak D call: TRBD1 (5 bases). CDR3 length: 14 residues. V shed 3 bases and J shed 2 bases, with 11 bases lying between them. The CDR3 bases are TGTGCCAGCAGTTTCAACCACAGGACCTACGAGCAGTACTTC. Translation: CASSFNHRTYEQYF.

Here the CDR3 reads CASSYAVQGAHSPLHF. DNA of the CDR3: TGTGCCAGCAGTTACGCCGTACAGGGGGCGCATTCACCCCTCCACTTT. The chain combines TRBV6-5 with TRBJ1-6, with TRBD1 identical over 9 bases. Looked up from germline, CDR1 is MNHEY and CDR2 is SVGAGI. This CDR3 is built from 16 residues. Trimming removed 2 bases from V and 8 bases from J; junction bases left unmatched: 7.

This clonotype was picked up a small number of times. V is TRBV24-1 and J is TRBJ1-2; 9 bases line up with TRBD1. Losses at the gene ends were 2 bases for V and 5 bases for J; bases not matched to a gene: 11. This CDR3 spans 17 amino acids. Germline V lookup: CDR1 KGHDR, CDR2 SFDVKD. CDR3 sequence: CATSDSGTGSTRYGYTF. The CDR3 DNA follows: TGTGCCACCAGTGATTCCGGGACAGGGTCTACGAGGTATGGCTACACCTTC.

V and J are TRBV18 and TRBJ2-2; a weak D match, TRBD2 (6 bases). Germline V gene data show CDR1 as KGHSH and CDR2 as LQKENI. The V end lost 2 bases, the J end lost 6 bases, and 10 bases lay between the germline ends. The CDR3 covers 14 residues. CDR3 coding DNA: TGTGCCAGCTCACCATTTGGAGGGTCCGGGGAGCTGTTTTTT. Its protein is CASSPFGGSGELFF.

This chain connects TRBV7-3 to TRBJ1-1; D is uncertain. This CDR3 has 15 amino acids. Germline lookup yields CDR1 SGHTA and CDR2 FQGTGA. The V and J ends lost 6 bases and 3 bases respectively, with 17 bases between them. Here the CDR3 reads CASRARGGTDTEAFF. The CDR3, as DNA: TGTGCCAGCAGAGCCCGCGGAGGAACGGACACTGAAGCTTTCTTT.

The rearrangement uses TRBV20-1 and TRBJ1-5, with 10 bases that match TRBD1. Per germline, CDR1 DFQATT and CDR2 SNEGSKA (reference sequence). This CDR3 spans 14 amino acids. Losses at the gene ends were 3 bases for V and 6 bases for J; bases not matched to a gene: 5. CDR3 nucleotides: TGCAGTGCTAGGAGGGGACAGGGGATTCAGCCCCAGCATTTT. Amino acids: CSARRGQGIQPQHF.

This clonotype was detected a few times. The CDR3 protein is CASSAVQAGELFF. The CDR3 coding sequence is TGTGCCAGCTCAGCGGTCCAGGCCGGGGAGCTGTTTTTT. V usage is TRBV27 and J usage is TRBJ2-2; D may be TRBD2 (5 bases). From germline, CDR1 is MNHEY and CDR2 SMNVEV (reference sequence). Trimming cost V 8 bases and J 6 bases, with 13 bases left between them. The length of the CDR3 is 13 residues.

This clonotype was observed at least ten times. The V gene is TRBV20-1, the J gene TRBJ2-7; possibly TRBD2 for D (6 bases). CDR3 length: 15 amino acids. Per the germline V gene, CDR1 is DFQATT and CDR2 is SNEGSKA (reference sequence). Between the trimmed V and J ends, which lost 6 bases and 0 bases, there was a span of 18 bases. The CDR3 loop reads CSAQNPTGGSYEQYF. The CDR3 DNA reads as TGCAGTGCCCAAAATCCTACCGGGGGCTCCTACGAGCAGTACTTC.